A single sample is the source of the 25 T cell receptor beta chains below, sequenced in a study of T cell responses to AZD1222 COVID-19 vaccine. Only in-frame clones appear in the TCRdb table, and some are missing; sequencing was by immunoSEQ multiplex PCR. The table lists 150,000 to 200,000 clones, 94% of them singletons. The specimen comprised peripheral blood, sampled on day 0 of AZD1222 vaccination. Receptors originate from an adult in good health.

In nucleotides, the CDR3 is TGTGCCAGCAGTGACTCCTCTAGCGGGGAATCCAATGAGCAGTTCTTC. Its translation is CASSDSSSGESNEQFF. This chain joins TRBV6-4 and TRBJ2-1; 9 bases match TRBD2. This CDR3 spans 16 amino acids. Trimming at V came to 0 bases and at J to 6 bases, leaving 6 bases not matched to a gene. Germline values: CDR1 MRHNA, CDR2 SNTAGT.

CDR3 coding DNA: TGCGCCAGCAGCGACCCTAGCGGAGCCTACAATGAGCAGTTCTTC. Amino acid sequence: CASSDPSGAYNEQFF. This chain joins TRBV5-1 and TRBJ2-1; 7 bases are a match to TRBD2. The ends lost 4 bases at V and 2 bases at J; junction bases unmatched: 6. CDR1 SGHRS and CDR2 YFSETQ come from the germline V gene. The CDR3 contains 15 residues.

This chain connects TRBV2 to TRBJ1-1; TRBD1 aligns across 7 bases. This CDR3 is built from 14 residues. V dropped 5 bases and J dropped 0; count of bases not matched to a gene: 3. Germline assignment: CDR1 SNHLY and CDR2 FYNNEI. Here the CDR3 reads CASSQGGLNTEAFF. For the CDR3, the DNA is TGTGCCAGCAGTCAGGGGGGTTTGAACACTGAAGCTTTCTTT.

V usage is TRBV4-2 and J usage is TRBJ1-4, with D perhaps TRBD1 (6 bases). Germline V lookup: CDR1 LGHNA, CDR2 YNFKEQ. This CDR3 has 15 residues. Trimming pared 1 base from V and 8 bases from J, leaving 14 bases between. CDR3 bases: TGTGCCAGCAGCCAAGGCGAGGGGGTGGAGGAAAAACTGTTTTTT. It is translated as CASSQGEGVEEKLFF.

The J gene is TRBJ1-4, the V gene TRBV28; 8 positions agree with TRBD1. With V trimmed by 2 bases and J by 7 bases, 6 bases remained unmatched. The CDR3 has 15 residues. The germline gives CDR1 MDHEN, CDR2 SYDVKM. For the CDR3, the DNA is TGTGCCAGCAGTTTAAGTGGGGACAGGAGTGAAAAACTGTTTTTT. This gives the protein CASSLSGDRSEKLFF.

This chain joins TRBV29-1 and TRBJ2-1; 11 bases match TRBD2. Trimming at V came to 6 bases and at J to 0 bases, leaving 10 bases not matched to a gene. The CDR3 totals 17 residues. Germline CDR1 reads SQVTM; CDR2 reads ANQGSEA. The CDR3 DNA is TGCAGCGTGATACTAGCGGGAGTCTTCAGCTCCTACAATGAGCAGTTCTTC. Protein product: CSVILAGVFSSYNEQFF.

The sample holds one count of this clone. V gene TRBV5-6 combines with J gene TRBJ1-2, with D perhaps TRBD1 (6 bases). The germline CDR1 and CDR2 sequences are SGHDT and YYEEEE. CDR3 length equals 15 residues. Trimming left V 2 bases short and J 8 bases short, with 19 bases between. CDR3 DNA: TGTGCCAGCAGCTTCCGCCGACAGGATCTAGTGGGCTACACCTTC. Encoded protein: CASSFRRQDLVGYTF.

This chain joins TRBV28 and TRBJ1-1; TRBD1 is a possible D gene (5 bases). V shed 5 bases and J shed 10 bases, with 17 bases lying between them. CDR3 length: 13 residues. Germline V lookup: CDR1 MDHEN, CDR2 SYDVKM. The CDR3 sequence is CASSIGAQPSAFF. The CDR3 region has the DNA TGTGCCAGCAGTATCGGGGCGCAACCGTCAGCTTTCTTT.

The table lists this clone with a count of one. The CDR3 nucleotides are TGCGCCAGCGGATGGAGGGGGGAGTACAATGAGCAGTTCTTC. This encodes CASGWRGEYNEQFF. The chain combines TRBV4-3 with TRBJ2-1; D tentatively fits TRBD1 or TRBD2 (6 bases each). Trimming removed 8 bases at V and 4 bases at J, with 15 bases between. Germline loops: CDR1 LGHNA, CDR2 YSLEER. The CDR3 runs to 14 residues.

The chain carries TRBV6-5 and TRBJ1-2, with D uncertain. V lost 7 bases to trimming and J lost 0 bases, with 15 bases between them. The CDR3 has 15 amino acids. Per the germline V gene, CDR1 is MNHEY and CDR2 is SVGAGI. The CDR3 protein is CASTAGGLANYGYTF. The CDR3, as DNA: TGTGCCAGCACGGCGGGAGGGCTAGCTAACTATGGCTACACCTTC.

The rearrangement links TRBV27 to TRBJ1-5, with D tentatively TRBD1 (5 bases). The ends were cut back, 5 bases at V and 3 bases at J, with 17 bases in the middle. Per the germline V gene, CDR1 is MNHEY and CDR2 is SMNVEV (reference sequence). The CDR3 is 16 residues long. CDR3 nucleotide sequence: TGTGCCAGCAGTCCCCGGGGGGGGAGGGCCAATCAGCCCCAGCATTTT. It is translated as CASSPRGGRANQPQHF.

The V and J genes are TRBV4-2 and TRBJ2-7; 9 nucleotides agree with TRBD1. Germline lookup yields CDR1 LGHNA and CDR2 YNFKEQ. The CDR3 runs to 13 residues. V lost 3 bases, J lost 4 bases, and 1 base stayed unmatched. The CDR3 region is CASSQGTGYEQYF. CDR3 bases: TGTGCCAGCAGCCAGGGGACAGGGTACGAGCAGTACTTC.

The chain carries TRBV10-3 and TRBJ2-1; TRBD2 matches 9 bases. The CDR3 consists of 15 residues. Germline V gene lookup returns CDR1 ENHRY and CDR2 SYGVKD. V lost 5 bases, J lost 5 bases, and 7 bases stayed unmatched. The DNA of the CDR3 is TGTGCCATCAGTCGGCCTAGCGGGGACCACAATGAGCAGTTCTTC. Its translation is CAISRPSGDHNEQFF.

The chain joins TRBV29-1 to TRBJ1-5, with TRBD1 identical over 8 bases. Germline CDR1 and CDR2: SQVTM and ANQGSEA. The length of the CDR3 is 13 residues. The V gene end was trimmed by 7 bases and the J gene end by 4 bases; junction bases not matched to a gene: 6. CDR3 sequence: CSGLTGANQPQHF. DNA of the CDR3: TGCAGCGGGCTGACAGGGGCAAATCAGCCCCAGCATTTT.

V usage is TRBV19 and J usage is TRBJ1-1; 8 nucleotides match TRBD1. This CDR3 spans 16 amino acids. The V segment lost 6 bases and the J segment 3 bases; nucleotides outside the gene matches: 12. Germline V gene sequence: CDR1 LNHDA, CDR2 SQIVND (reference sequence). CDR3 bases: TGTGCCAGTAGGGACCCGACCGGGACAGGAGACACTGAAGCTTTCTTT. Residues: CASRDPTGTGDTEAFF.

The gene calls are TRBV5-1 and TRBJ1-2, with a possible D match to TRBD1 (5 bases). The CDR3 has 14 residues. Germline V gene lookup returns CDR1 SGHRS and CDR2 YFSETQ. Trimming removed 0 bases at V and 2 bases at J, with 8 bases between. CDR3 sequence reads: CASSLGGQNYGYTF. CDR3 coding DNA: TGCGCCAGCAGCTTGGGGGGCCAAAACTATGGCTACACCTTC.

The chain combines TRBV18 with TRBJ2-2; TRBD1 matches at 9 bases. Per germline, CDR1 KGHSH and CDR2 LQKENI. V lost 3 bases, J lost 1 base, and 0 bases stayed unmatched. This CDR3 has 15 amino acids. The CDR3 loop is CASSPDRGNTGELFF. The CDR3 DNA is TGTGCCAGCTCACCGGACAGGGGGAACACCGGGGAGCTGTTTTTT.

The chain is built from TRBV15 and TRBJ2-7; D unclear. The germline gives CDR1 LNHNV, CDR2 YYDKDF (reference sequence). Deletions cut 0 bases from V and 7 bases from J, with 13 bases between. The CDR3 consists of 14 residues. The CDR3 sequence: CATSRDKWTGEQYF. CDR3 nucleotides: TGTGCCACCAGCAGAGATAAGTGGACCGGGGAGCAGTACTTC.

The chain employs TRBV2 and TRBJ1-2; 7 bases fit TRBD1. Trimming took 8 bases from V and 2 from J; bases not matched to a gene: 8. The CDR3 consists of 14 residues. The germline gives CDR1 SNHLY, CDR2 FYNNEI. The CDR3 nucleotides are TGTGCCAGCTTACTAGGACAGGAGAACTATGGCTACACCTTC. Protein sequence: CASLLGQENYGYTF.

This clone has only one observation. The chain combines TRBV2 with TRBJ1-2; no firm D call. The germline CDR1 and CDR2 sequences are SNHLY and FYNNEI. Trimming cost V 3 bases and J 7 bases, with 15 bases left between them. This CDR3 comprises 14 residues. In DNA, the CDR3 is TGTGCCAGCAGTGAGGTCCTCCCCGGGCGTGGCTACACCTTC. This encodes CASSEVLPGRGYTF.

As DNA, the CDR3 is TGTGCCTGGAGTTCTGGACGAAGCAATCAGCCCCAGCATTTT. This sequence encodes CAWSSGRSNQPQHF. The chain joins TRBV30 to TRBJ1-5; D unresolved. V lost 2 bases, J lost 1 base, and 9 bases lay in between. This CDR3 spans 14 amino acids. CDR1 and CDR2 (germline): GTSNPN, SVGIG (reference sequence).

The chain has TRBV19 and TRBJ1-5; possible D gene TRBD1, 6 bases. V was clipped by 8 bases and J by 7 bases, with 15 bases between them. This CDR3 contains 13 residues. Germline V gene sequence: CDR1 LNHDA, CDR2 SQIVND (reference sequence). The CDR3, as DNA: TGTGCCAGTTCCGGGACAAGGGTCCAGCCCCAGCATTTT. As protein: CASSGTRVQPQHF.

V is TRBV4-1 and J is TRBJ2-3; D may correspond to TRBD1 or TRBD2 (5 bases each). The CDR3 loop spans 13 amino acids. Between the trimmed V and J ends, which lost 3 bases and 6 bases, there was a span of 10 bases. Germline CDR1 reads MGHRA; CDR2 reads YSYEKL. The CDR3 sequence: CASSQTAVDTQYF. The CDR3, as DNA: TGCGCCAGCAGCCAGACAGCGGTGGATACGCAGTATTTT.

The chain links TRBV18 to TRBJ2-5; the match to TRBD2 covers 9 bases. This CDR3 is 18 amino acids long. Losses at the gene ends were 4 bases for V and 1 base for J; bases not matched to a gene: 13. Germline V gives CDR1 KGHSH, CDR2 LQKENI. The DNA for the CDR3 is TGTGCCAGCTCACTTGGGACTAGCACTGAATGGGGCCAAGAGACCCAGTACTTC. Translating it yields CASSLGTSTEWGQETQYF.

This clone has just a few counts. This chain uses TRBV7-2 with TRBJ2-7; 7 positions match TRBD2. V shed 3 bases, J shed 2 bases, and the junction held 7 bases outside the gene matches. The CDR3 loop spans 15 amino acids. Germline V gives CDR1 SGHTA, CDR2 FQGNSA. The CDR3 sequence is CASSFSQRGTYEQYF. CDR3 DNA sequence: TGTGCCAGCAGCTTTAGCCAGCGGGGTACCTACGAGCAGTACTTC. Full variable domain (rest looked up from reference TRBV7-2 and TRBJ2-7): GAGVSQSPSNKVTEKGKDVELRCDPISGHTALYWYRQSLGQGLEFLIYFQGNSAPDKSGLPSDRFSAERTGGSVSTLTIQRTQQEDSAVYLCASSFSQRGTYEQYFGPGTRLTVT.